This T cell receptor beta chain was identified in a study of shared clonotypes between healthy human individuals. Study-level results: The sampled material consisted only of blood, and tissue repertoires are likely to differ. Non-shared clonotypes showed lower generation probabilities than clonotypes common to all four donors.

At the deep level, the assay was run. Profiled with immunoSEQ multiplex PCR; TCRdb holds only in-frame clones, not every one. The sample records about 2 million clones, about 95% being singletons. A note on this clone: The antigen remains undetermined. The same CDR3 is also encoded by other DNA sequences in this sample.

Naive CD8 cells comprised CD45RO-negative, CCR7-positively selected cells, excluding terminally differentiated effector memory CD45RA+ cells. The sequencing sample was made of naive CD8+ T cells sorted from blood. This receptor was taken from a man aged 18 to 30 in good health.

The CDR3 DNA follows: TGTGCCAGCAGCGGGGGACTCCCGTACAATGAGCAGTTCTTC. Encoded protein: CASSGGLPYNEQFF. The J gene is TRBJ2-1, the V gene TRBV9; the D gene is possibly TRBD2 (6 bases). The CDR3 totals 14 residues. V was clipped by 3 bases and J by 4 bases, with 11 bases between them. The germline V gene has CDR1 SGDLS and CDR2 YYNGEE.